The clone carrying this T cell receptor beta chain came up many times. Its antigen is still unknown. The PCR was carried out with 60 Vbeta primers and 13 Jbeta primers. Libraries were prepared by immunoSEQ multiplex PCR; TCRdb keeps only in-frame clonotypes and omits some of them. The repertoire holds 170,000 or so clones, 75% to 85% seen once, with about 0.7% in the top ten. In germline, CDR1 is SEHNR, CDR2 FQNEAQ (reference sequence). Trimming removed 6 bases from V and 1 base from J, with 9 bases in between. The CDR3 extends over 13 amino acids. This sample is part of a study of cytomegalovirus exposure and HLA in healthy donors. Whole-study findings and limits: Within an earlier analysis, most TCR beta V segments proved productive either about 87% or about 30% of the time. Rarity held for most TCR sequences, but there were some public TCRs that occurred in many donors.

The donors (healthy individuals) were bone marrow donors. Nominal health characterized the donors when sampled, though unrecorded immune exposures were likely. The rearrangement links TRBV7-9 to TRBJ1-1; D is uncertain. The origin of this receptor is a boy younger than 18 in good health and CMV-seronegative. Material for sequencing was PBMCs. The CDR3 nucleotides read TGTGCCAGCAGGGAGGACGGGAACACTGAAGCTTTCTTT. Amino acids: CASREDGNTEAFF.